These T cell receptor beta chains were read from a single sample in a study of OX40 agonist ivuxolimab in advanced cancers. Assay: immunoSEQ multiplex PCR; the TCRdb copy retains only in-frame clones and omits some. Here the sample spans roughly 80,000 clones, around 78% being singletons. The sequences come from CD4+ or CD8+ T cells sorted from blood, collected in a trial of the OX40 agonist ivuxolimab. The receptor source for this set is an adult with an advanced solid tumor such as melanoma, head and neck, liver or kidney cancer. Both conserved end residues are part of each CDR3. The D gene is left open where the match is weak. A row's size may be missing; if present it is once, few, many or a size class.

-,TRBJ2-7,TRBV5-1,-,CASSLVAGTTYEQYF,TGCGCCAGCAGCTTGGTCGCAGGGACCACCTACGAGCAGTACTTC
few,TRBJ2-1,TRBV30,-,CARLQATASSYNEQFF,TGTGCCCGACTCCAGGCCACTGCTAGCTCCTACAATGAGCAGTTCTTC
-,TRBJ2-3,TRBV6-5,-,CASSYSAGIPDTQYF,TGTGCCAGCAGTTACTCAGCAGGGATCCCAGATACGCAGTATTTT
few,TRBJ1-2,TRBV10-2,-,CASSAGTSYGYTF,TGCGCCAGCAGCGCCGGGACAAGCTATGGCTACACCTTC
-,TRBJ2-3,TRBV30,-,CAWSVPAGWDTQYF,TGTGCCTGGAGTGTACCGGCAGGGTGGGATACGCAGTATTTT
-,TRBJ2-7,TRBV18,TRBD2,CASSPGGTEAYEQYF,TGTGCCAGCTCACCGGGGGGGACGGAAGCCTACGAGCAGTACTTC
-,TRBJ1-3,TRBV7-2,TRBD1,CASSPDGTGSSGNTIYF,TGTGCCAGCAGCCCAGACGGGACAGGGAGCTCTGGAAACACCATATATTTT
many,TRBJ1-5,TRBV6-5,-,CASGWEQPQHF,TGTGCCAGCGGGTGGGAACAGCCCCAGCATTTT
few,TRBJ2-2,TRBV18,-,CASSPPGQGTGELFF,TGTGCCAGCTCACCACCCGGGCAGGGAACCGGGGAGCTGTTTTTT
-,TRBJ2-1,TRBV6-5,-,CASTPNRATYNEQFF,TGTGCCAGCACCCCGAACAGGGCGACCTACAATGAGCAGTTCTTC
-,TRBJ2-7,TRBV6-5,-,CASSYDGQLYEQYF,TGTGCCAGCAGTTACGACGGACAGCTCTACGAGCAGTACTTC
-,TRBJ1-6,TRBV6-1,-,CASSEATLSYNSPLHF,TGTGCCAGCAGTGAAGCGACTCTCTCCTATAATTCACCCCTCCACTTT
-,TRBJ1-1,TRBV14,-,CASSQQANTEAFF,TGTGCCAGCAGCCAACAGGCTAACACTGAAGCTTTCTTT
-,TRBJ2-3,TRBV5-4,-,CASSSGITTDTQYF,TGTGCCAGCAGCTCCGGGATCACCACAGATACGCAGTATTTT
-,TRBJ1-5,TRBV30,-,CAWSPSWGNQPQHF,TGTGCCTGGAGTCCTTCTTGGGGGAATCAGCCCCAGCATTTT
-,TRBJ2-7,TRBV6-5,-,CASIRREGGEQYF,TGTGCCAGCATCCGGAGGGAGGGGGGCGAGCAGTACTTC
once,TRBJ2-6,TRBV30,TRBD1,CAWNDRGLPGANVLTF,TGTGCCTGGAATGACAGGGGGCTTCCAGGGGCCAACGTCCTGACTTTC
-,TRBJ2-7,TRBV7-2,-,CASSSDGGYEQYF,TGTGCCAGCAGCTCAGATGGGGGCTACGAGCAGTACTTC
-,TRBJ1-2,TRBV10-1,-,CASEQKAGYTF,TGCGCCAGCGAACAAAAGGCTGGCTACACCTTC
-,TRBJ1-2,TRBV18,-,CASSPPGGSSSNYGYTF,TGTGCCAGCTCACCACCGGGGGGCAGTTCGTCTAACTATGGCTACACCTTC
-,TRBJ2-3,TRBV5-1,-,CASSYGALELTDTQYF,TGCGCCAGCAGCTACGGGGCACTCGAACTCACAGATACGCAGTATTTT
-,TRBJ2-5,TRBV4-1,-,CASSQGPPPKETQYF,TGCGCCAGCAGCCAAGGGCCTCCCCCCAAAGAGACCCAGTACTTC
-,TRBJ2-2,TRBV9,-,CASSPLQGTNTGELFF,TGTGCCAGCAGCCCTCTTCAGGGAACGAACACCGGGGAGCTGTTTTTT
-,TRBJ2-5,TRBV6-5,TRBD2,CASSRDYMTETQYF,TGTGCCAGCAGTAGGGACTACATGACCGAGACCCAGTACTTC
-,TRBJ2-2,TRBV30,-,CAWSVPGELFF,TGTGCCTGGAGTGTACCTGGGGAGCTGTTTTTT
-,TRBJ2-7,TRBV4-3,-,CASSQVVRSDYEQYF,TGCGCCAGCAGCCAAGTCGTCAGGTCAGACTACGAGCAGTACTTC
-,TRBJ2-7,TRBV29-1,-,CSVGGQKAYEQYF,TGCAGCGTCGGGGGACAGAAAGCCTACGAGCAGTACTTC
-,TRBJ1-3,TRBV5-5,-,CASSLDGNTIYF,TGTGCCAGCAGCTTGGATGGAAACACCATATATTTT
-,TRBJ2-4,TRBV5-1,-,CASSATGADKNIQYF,TGCGCCAGCAGCGCGACAGGAGCAGACAAAAACATTCAGTACTTC
-,TRBJ1-4,TRBV5-4,-,CASSLDRSHEKLFF,TGTGCCAGCAGCCTGGACAGATCACATGAAAAACTGTTTTTT
-,TRBJ2-5,TRBV29-1,-,CSARTGQETQYF,TGCAGCGCACGGACGGGTCAAGAGACCCAGTACTTC
-,TRBJ1-2,TRBV7-2,-,CASSLDGDGYTF,TGTGCCAGCAGCTTAGACGGGGACGGCTACACCTTC